This is a list of T cell receptor beta chains from one sample in a study of cytomegalovirus exposure and HLA in healthy donors. The data were produced by immunoSEQ multiplex PCR, yet TCRdb's version contains in-frame clones alone and is incomplete. This sample's table has around 100,000 clones. Sample: PBMCs. Receptors were obtained from a man aged 40-50 years in good health and CMV-seronegative. The CDR3 runs from the conserved cysteine through the conserved F or W. A D gene is named only where the DNA matches it firmly.

>.|TRBV5-1|TRBJ2-7
CASSLVGTGSYYEQYF
TGCGCCAGCAGCTTGGTTGGTACAGGGTCCTATTACGAGCAGTACTTC
>TRBD2|TRBV30|TRBJ2-1
CAWRTSGRASRVEQFF
TGTGCCTGGAGGACTAGCGGGAGGGCCAGTAGGGTTGAGCAGTTCTTC
>TRBD1|TRBV7-2|TRBJ2-1
CASSPQDRISNEQFF
TGTGCCAGCAGCCCTCAGGACAGGATAAGCAATGAGCAGTTCTTC
>.|TRBV7-9|TRBJ1-4
CASSRYEVSEKLFF
TGTGCCAGCAGCCGCTATGAAGTCTCTGAAAAACTGTTTTTT
>.|TRBV11-2|TRBJ2-1
CASSSPVNYNEQFF
TGTGCCAGCAGCTCCCCCGTTAACTACAATGAGCAGTTCTTC
>.|TRBV6-5|TRBJ2-7
CASSPGVSYEQYF
TGTGCCAGCAGCCCAGGGGTATCCTACGAGCAGTACTTC
>.|TRBV11-2|TRBJ2-5
CASSLAVLGGPTSRQYF
TGTGCCAGCAGCTTAGCAGTCTTGGGGGGACCTACGAGTAGGCAGTACTTC
>TRBD1|TRBV4-1|TRBJ1-5
CASSQVQGGNQPQHF
TGCGCCAGCAGCCAAGTCCAGGGGGGCAATCAGCCCCAGCATTTT
>TRBD1|TRBV6-5|TRBJ2-5
CASSYSGTGGETQYF
TGTGCCAGCAGTTACTCGGGGACAGGGGGCGAGACCCAGTACTTC
>TRBD2|TRBV7-9|TRBJ2-7
CASSPLGGYEQYF
TGTGCCAGCAGCCCACTCGGGGGGTACGAGCAGTACTTC
>TRBD1|TRBV11-2|TRBJ2-7
CASSLRQGSYEQYF
TGTGCCAGCAGCTTAAGACAGGGCTCCTACGAGCAGTACTTC
>TRBD1|TRBV6-1|TRBJ1-1
CASSEMDRGGRAFF
TGTGCCAGCAGTGAAATGGACAGGGGGGGGAGAGCTTTCTTT
>TRBD1|TRBV27|TRBJ1-2
CASSFGQGVSGYTF
TGTGCCAGCAGTTTTGGGCAGGGGGTTTCTGGCTACACCTTC
>TRBD1|TRBV5-1|TRBJ1-1
CASSLGGRGIGYTEAFF
TGCGCCAGCAGCTTGGGTGGCAGGGGGATCGGTTACACTGAAGCTTTCTTT
>TRBD1|TRBV7-9|TRBJ2-5
CASSKARTGFGETQYF
TGTGCCAGCAGCAAAGCACGGACAGGGTTTGGGGAGACCCAGTACTTC
>.|TRBV4-3|TRBJ2-1
CASSQDVRATGQFF
TGCGCCAGCAGCCAAGACGTCCGCGCTACGGGGCAGTTCTTC
>TRBD1|TRBV16|TRBJ1-1
CASSQTGGLGAFF
TGTGCCAGCAGCCAGACAGGGGGGTTAGGAGCTTTCTTT
>TRBD1|TRBV27|TRBJ2-7
CASSGTGGTYEQYF
TGTGCCAGCAGCGGGACAGGGGGGACCTACGAGCAGTACTTC
>.|TRBV5-6|TRBJ2-7
CASSLGSGRGGYEQYF
TGTGCCAGCAGCTTGGGTTCTGGAAGGGGGGGCTACGAGCAGTACTTC
>.|TRBV27|TRBJ1-4
CASSSLGSLTRPTNEKLFF
TGTGCCAGCAGTTCCCTGGGCAGTCTAACCCGTCCAACTAATGAAAAACTGTTTTTT
>.|TRBV4-2|TRBJ1-6
CASSQGAVAGPGSPLHF
TGTGCCAGCAGCCAAGGGGCAGTGGCGGGACCAGGTTCACCCCTCCACTTT
>.|TRBV18|TRBJ2-5
CASSPRPQNQETQYF
TGTGCCAGCTCACCTCGACCACAGAACCAAGAGACCCAGTACTTC
>.|TRBV6-5|TRBJ1-2
CASSYSTRGAGGYTF
TGTGCCAGCAGTTACAGTACCCGGGGGGCAGGTGGCTACACCTTC
>TRBD1|TRBV5-1|TRBJ1-2
CASSLALGQGSYGYTF
TGCGCCAGCAGCTTGGCTCTGGGACAGGGAAGCTATGGCTACACCTTC
>TRBD1|TRBV7-9|TRBJ2-3
CASSPGTGGNLALVTQYF
TGTGCCAGCAGCCCCGGGACAGGGGGCAACTTGGCACTTGTTACGCAGTATTTT
>TRBD1|TRBV27|TRBJ1-1
CATSPLGQGNTEAFF
TGTGCCACCTCACCGCTGGGACAGGGAAACACTGAAGCTTTCTTT
>.|TRBV5-1|TRBJ2-5
CASSPEYYGGAEETQYF
TGCGCCAGCAGCCCTGAATACTACGGAGGGGCTGAAGAGACCCAGTACTTC
>.|TRBV4-1|TRBJ2-7
CASSQVYRDYEQYF
TGCGCCAGCAGCCAAGTCTACAGAGACTACGAGCAGTACTTC
>TRBD1|TRBV4-2|TRBJ1-4
CASSPGGGQGNEKLFF
TGTGCCAGCAGCCCAGGAGGGGGACAGGGTAATGAAAAACTGTTTTTT
>.|TRBV4-1|TRBJ1-5
CASSQDRDYQPQHF
TGCGCCAGCAGCCAAGACAGGGATTATCAGCCCCAGCATTTT
>TRBD2|TRBV10-3|TRBJ2-1
CAISSHRTSGMVGEQFF
TGTGCCATCAGTAGCCACCGGACTAGCGGGATGGTGGGTGAGCAGTTCTTC
>TRBD2|TRBV27|TRBJ2-3
CASSRASGTTDTQYF
TGTGCCAGCAGTCGGGCTAGCGGGACCACAGATACGCAGTATTTT
>.|TRBV5-1|TRBJ1-1
CASSLYPSNTEAFF
TGCGCCAGCAGCTTGTATCCTTCGAACACTGAAGCTTTCTTT
>.|TRBV19|TRBJ1-5
CASGRTEYSNQPQHF
TGTGCCAGTGGCAGGACAGAGTATAGCAATCAGCCCCAGCATTTT
>.|TRBV7-9|TRBJ2-2
CASSSGTGELFF
TGTGCCAGCAGCTCAGGGACCGGGGAGCTGTTTTTT